The 27 T cell receptor beta chains reported below all come from one sample, sequenced in a study of blood T cell repertoires in COVID-19. Libraries were prepared by immunoSEQ multiplex PCR; TCRdb keeps only in-frame clonotypes and omits some of them. The sample includes approximately 330,000 clones, around 91% seen only once; the top ten take roughly 1%. The sequencing input was peripheral blood. These receptors were collected from a woman between 40 and 50 years old with COVID-19, enrolled during active disease.

The V call is TRBV4-3, the J call TRBJ2-2; TRBD2 matches 10 bases. From germline, CDR1 is LGHNA and CDR2 YSLEER. V shed 0 bases, J shed 4 bases, and the junction held 8 bases outside the gene matches. This CDR3 has 18 residues. CDR3: CASSQEASGRGSTGELFF. The DNA for the CDR3 is TGCGCCAGCAGCCAAGAAGCTAGCGGGAGAGGTAGCACCGGGGAGCTGTTTTTT.

The V gene is TRBV7-2, the J gene TRBJ1-5; D perhaps matches TRBD1 (5 bases). The germline V gene encodes CDR1 SGHTA and CDR2 FQGNSA. Trimming took off 6 bases at V and 7 bases at J, with 16 bases between the two ends. The CDR3 consists of 14 residues. The CDR3 sequence: CASRYSGSYQPQHF. CDR3 coding DNA: TGTGCCAGCAGGTACTCAGGGTCCTACCAGCCCCAGCATTTT.

This clone was seen a single time. The chain is built from TRBV27 and TRBJ1-6; TRBD1 agrees at 9 bases. Germline V gene lookup returns CDR1 MNHEY and CDR2 SMNVEV (reference sequence). J lost 7 bases, V lost 5 bases, and 6 bases had no gene match. This CDR3 has 15 residues. The CDR3 loop reads CASSIQQGANSPLHF. In DNA, the CDR3 is TGTGCCAGCAGTATCCAACAGGGGGCGAATTCACCCCTCCACTTT.

This sequence joins TRBV9 and TRBJ1-3; no reliable D call. The CDR3 consists of 14 residues. CDR1 SGDLS and CDR2 YYNGEE come from the germline V gene. The V end lost 1 base, the J end lost 4 bases, and 9 bases lay between the germline ends. CDR3 in amino acids: CASSVTGFGNTIYF. CDR3 nucleotides: TGTGCCAGCAGCGTAACGGGATTCGGAAACACCATATATTTT.

The genes are TRBV15 and TRBJ2-5, with 9 bases matching TRBD1. Looked up from germline, CDR1 is LNHNV and CDR2 is YYDKDF (reference sequence). V was clipped by 6 bases and J by 4 bases; unmatched bases: 12. This CDR3 spans 16 amino acids. CDR3 loop: CATRGIRQGGRETQYF. The CDR3 coding sequence is TGTGCCACCAGGGGAATTCGACAGGGGGGTCGAGAGACCCAGTACTTC.

In DNA, the CDR3 is TGCGCCAGCAGTGGGAACGGGGTATGGATATACGAGCAGTACTTC. Translated, it gives CASSGNGVWIYEQYF. The chain uses TRBV10-1 and TRBJ2-7; D is perhaps TRBD2 (5 bases). Germline V gene sequence: CDR1 WNHNN, CDR2 SYGVQD (reference sequence). The CDR3 contains 15 residues. V gave up 4 bases and J gave up 4 bases, with 17 bases separating them.

This clone was recorded a few times. This chain joins TRBV7-9 and TRBJ2-3; D call uncertain. The germline gives CDR1 SEHNR, CDR2 FQNEAQ (reference sequence). The CDR3 sequence is 15 residues long. V was pared by 3 bases and J by 2 bases, with 12 bases between. The CDR3 DNA reads as TGTGCCAGCAGCTTTGGGCTCCTACTCACAGATACGCAGTATTTT. It yields the protein CASSFGLLLTDTQYF.

The chain carries TRBV19 and TRBJ1-2; 10 bases are a match to TRBD1. Trimming removed 7 bases from V and 4 bases from J; junction bases left unmatched: 12. This CDR3 is 16 amino acids long. Germline CDR1 reads LNHDA; CDR2 reads SQIVND (reference sequence). The CDR3 is CASTPTGGGWSYGYTF. The DNA for the CDR3 is TGTGCCAGTACCCCGACAGGGGGCGGGTGGAGCTATGGCTACACCTTC.

The DNA for the CDR3 is TGTGCCAGCAGCTTGGGGCAGGGAATAGAAAAACTGTTTTTT. It translates to CASSLGQGIEKLFF. The V gene is TRBV5-5, the J gene TRBJ1-4; D perhaps matches TRBD1 (5 bases). Germline loops: CDR1 SGHKS, CDR2 YYEKEE (reference sequence). Between the trimmed V and J ends, which lost 0 bases and 8 bases, there was a span of 11 bases. There are 14 residues in the CDR3. Variable domain in full (rest from reference TRBV5-5 and TRBJ1-4): DAGVTQSPTHLIKTRGQQVTLRCSPISGHKSVSWYQQVLGQGPQFIFQYYEKEERGRGNFPDRFSARQFPNYSSELNVNALLLGDSALYLCASSLGQGIEKLFFGSGTQLSVL.

The chain employs TRBV7-2 and TRBJ1-4; possibly TRBD1 for D (5 bases). Trimming removed 5 bases at V and 8 bases at J, with 15 bases between. This CDR3 region has 14 residues. Germline V CDR1 and CDR2: SGHTA, FQGNSA. This CDR3 is CASSRPGGREKLFF. In DNA form, the CDR3 reads TGTGCCAGCAGCCGCCCGGGGGGGAGGGAAAAACTGTTTTTT.

This clone was counted only a few times. CDR3 in amino acids: CASTPTGQGGQPQHF. The CDR3 nucleotides are TGTGCCAGTACCCCAACCGGACAGGGAGGTCAGCCCCAGCATTTT. This chain uses TRBV19 with TRBJ1-5, with 8 nucleotides matching TRBD1. The CDR3 is 15 residues long. V was clipped by 7 bases and J by 6 bases; unmatched bases: 11. Germline V gives CDR1 LNHDA, CDR2 SQIVND (reference sequence).

V gene TRBV28 combines with J gene TRBJ2-5, with 7 bases fitting TRBD2. The CDR3 is 20 residues long. The ends lost 7 bases at V and 5 bases at J; junction bases unmatched: 28. CDR1 is MDHEN and CDR2 is SYDVKM in the germline V gene. CDR3 DNA: TGTGCCAGCACCGTCGTTCGCCGGACTAGTGTGGTCGGGGGGTTTGAGACCCAGTACTTC. Its translation is CASTVVRRTSVVGGFETQYF.

This chain uses TRBV5-6 with TRBJ2-7; TRBD2 aligns across 7 bases. CDR3 length: 13 residues. J was trimmed by 3 bases and V by 2 bases; bases with no gene match: 2. Germline V lookup: CDR1 SGHDT, CDR2 YYEEEE. The CDR3 here is CASSFGGVYEQYF. As DNA, the CDR3 is TGTGCCAGCAGCTTTGGGGGGGTCTACGAGCAGTACTTC.

This chain links TRBV9 with TRBJ1-2; TRBD1 aligns across 8 bases. This CDR3 has 15 amino acids. CDR1 and CDR2 from the germline V gene are SGDLS and YYNGEE. Trimming at V came to 2 bases and at J to 6 bases, leaving 9 bases not matched to a gene. The CDR3 DNA reads as TGTGCCAGCAGCGTGGGAGGGGGACAGGTGGATGGCTACACCTTC. This codes for CASSVGGGQVDGYTF.

The V gene is TRBV7-9, the J gene TRBJ2-3, with TRBD1 identical over 8 bases. The CDR3 spans 17 residues. CDR1 and CDR2 from the germline V gene are SEHNR and FQNEAQ (reference sequence). V shed 1 base, J shed 0 bases, and the junction held 6 bases outside the gene matches. CDR3 region: CASSLVQGAPSTDTQYF. For the CDR3, the DNA is TGTGCCAGCAGCTTAGTGCAGGGGGCCCCCAGCACAGATACGCAGTATTTT.

A single count supports this clone. The rearrangement joins TRBV11-3 to TRBJ2-7; maybe TRBD2 (5 bases). CDR3 length: 15 residues. With 0 bases removed from V and 5 bases from J, the gap between germline ends came to 14 bases. Germline V gene lookup returns CDR1 SGHNT and CDR2 YENEEA. The CDR3 DNA sequence: TGTGCCAGCAGCTTAGATCCTGGAGGCGCCCACGAGCAGTACTTC. Protein sequence: CASSLDPGGAHEQYF.

The chain is built from TRBV14 and TRBJ2-5; maybe TRBD2 (7 bases). The CDR3 consists of 17 residues. Trimming took off 3 bases at V and 5 bases at J, with 22 bases between the two ends. Germline V gives CDR1 SGHDN, CDR2 FVKESK. This CDR3 reads CASSHRGGPGGGETQYF. The CDR3 DNA is TGTGCCAGCAGCCACCGAGGGGGTCCGGGAGGAGGGGAGACCCAGTACTTC.

The V gene is TRBV27, the J gene TRBJ1-2; 8 positions match TRBD1. J gave up 6 bases and V 3 bases, and 9 bases lay outside the gene matches. Germline loops: CDR1 MNHEY, CDR2 SMNVEV (reference sequence). This CDR3 has 15 amino acids. The chain's CDR3 is CASSFSNRGKNGYTF. DNA for the CDR3: TGTGCCAGCAGTTTTTCAAACAGGGGGAAGAATGGCTACACCTTC.

The rearrangement links TRBV6-5 to TRBJ1-4, with 9 bases fitting TRBD1. The trim removed 0 bases at V and 7 bases at J, leaving 3 bases unmatched. Germline CDR1 is MNHEY and CDR2 is SVGAGI. This CDR3 comprises 15 residues. The CDR3 DNA sequence: TGTGCCAGCAGTTACTCAACAGGGGGCGGTGAAAAACTGTTTTTT. Protein product: CASSYSTGGGEKLFF.

The chain employs TRBV9 and TRBJ2-4; 12 bases fit TRBD1. The germline CDR1 and CDR2 sequences are SGDLS and YYNGEE. V gave up 4 bases and J gave up 0 bases; unmatched junction bases: 17. The CDR3 covers 21 residues. CDR3 sequence reads: CASSPSKGTGGLILAKNIQYF. In DNA, the CDR3 is TGTGCCAGCAGCCCATCAAAAGGGACAGGGGGCCTTATACTAGCCAAAAACATTCAGTACTTC.

This chain joins TRBV3-1 (or the pseudogene TRBV3-2) and TRBJ2-7; D is ambiguous. CDR3 length equals 15 residues. Germline lookup yields CDR1 LGHDT and CDR2 YNNKEL (reference sequence). V lost 4 bases, J lost 1 base, and 14 bases lay in between. CDR3 sequence (DNA): TGTGCCAGCAGCCTGAGCTGGAGCCTTTCCTACGAGCAGTACTTC. Translation: CASSLSWSLSYEQYF.

This chain joins TRBV10-3 and TRBJ1-5; D is unresolved. V gave up 5 bases and J gave up 0 bases, with 5 bases separating them. This CDR3 comprises 13 residues. Germline-derived CDR1 and CDR2 are ENHRY and SYGVKD. The CDR3 loop is CAISFGSNQPQHF. CDR3 in DNA: TGTGCCATCAGTTTCGGTAGCAATCAGCCCCAGCATTTT.

In DNA form, the CDR3 reads TGTGCCAGCAGTCGATCAGGGGGCCTAGGCTACGAGCAGTACTTC. It codes for CASSRSGGLGYEQYF. The rearrangement joins TRBV27 to TRBJ2-7; 8 nucleotides agree with TRBD1. In germline, CDR1 is MNHEY, CDR2 SMNVEV (reference sequence). After removal of 5 bases from V and 3 bases from J, the junction contained 9 bases not matched to a gene. CDR3 length: 15 residues.

V is TRBV12-3 or TRBV12-4 and J is TRBJ1-1; 8 bases line up with TRBD1. J gave up 3 bases and V 7 bases, and 4 bases lay outside the gene matches. CDR3 length equals 13 residues. The CDR3 nucleotides read TGTGCCAGCATTCTGACAGGGGACACTGAAGCTTTCTTT. Its protein is CASILTGDTEAFF.

V is TRBV28 and J is TRBJ1-2; D is ambiguous. V was clipped by 2 bases and J by 4 bases, with 8 bases between them. CDR3 size: 13 residues. Germline CDR1 and CDR2: MDHEN and SYDVKM. The CDR3 region has the DNA TGTGCCAGCAGTTTAGGGCAGCCCTATGGCTACACCTTC. Residues: CASSLGQPYGYTF.

This clone occurred once. The chain employs TRBV19 and TRBJ1-1, with D possibly TRBD1 on 6 matching bases. CDR3 length: 18 amino acids. Trimming cost V 2 bases and J 5 bases, with 24 bases left between them. The germline V gene encodes CDR1 LNHDA and CDR2 SQIVND (reference sequence). CDR3 loop: CASSIMVFGGARGTEAFF. In nucleotides, the CDR3 is TGTGCCAGTAGTATAATGGTGTTTGGGGGGGCTCGGGGGACTGAAGCTTTCTTT.

This sequence joins TRBV28 and TRBJ1-2; 8 bases fit TRBD1. CDR1 is MDHEN and CDR2 is SYDVKM in the germline V gene. Trimming removed 5 bases from V and 8 bases from J; junction bases left unmatched: 13. This CDR3 is 15 amino acids long. CDR3 protein: CASSVVGTGSWGYTF. Here the CDR3 DNA reads TGTGCCAGCAGTGTAGTCGGGACAGGCTCCTGGGGCTACACCTTC.